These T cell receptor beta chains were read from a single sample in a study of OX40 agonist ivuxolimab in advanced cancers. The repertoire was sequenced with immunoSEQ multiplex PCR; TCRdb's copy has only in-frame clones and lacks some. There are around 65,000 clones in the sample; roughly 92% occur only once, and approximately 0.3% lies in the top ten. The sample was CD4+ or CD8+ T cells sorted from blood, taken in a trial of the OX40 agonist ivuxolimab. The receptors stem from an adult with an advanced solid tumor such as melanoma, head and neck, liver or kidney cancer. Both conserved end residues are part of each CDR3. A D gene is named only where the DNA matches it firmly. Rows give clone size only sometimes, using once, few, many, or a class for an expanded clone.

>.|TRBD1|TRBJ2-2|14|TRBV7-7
TGTGCTAGCAGCACCGACAGGGGGACCGGGGAGCTGTTTTTT
CASSTDRGTGELFF
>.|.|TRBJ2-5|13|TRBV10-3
TGTGCCATCAGTACAGGGTTTAGGGAGACCCAGTACTTC
CAISTGFRETQYF
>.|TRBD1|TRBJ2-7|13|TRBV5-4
TGTGCCGCCAAGGACAGGGGGAAATACGAGCAGTACTTC
CAAKDRGKYEQYF
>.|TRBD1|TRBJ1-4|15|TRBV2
TGTGCCAGCATCCGACAGGGTGTGAGTTCTGAAAAACTGTTTTTT
CASIRQGVSSEKLFF
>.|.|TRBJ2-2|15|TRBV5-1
TGCGCCAGCAGTGGAACTAGAGGAAACACCGGGGAGCTGTTTTTT
CASSGTRGNTGELFF
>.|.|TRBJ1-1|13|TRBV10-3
TGTGCCATCAGTCAGCAGGATCCCACTGAAGCTTTCTTT
CAISQQDPTEAFF
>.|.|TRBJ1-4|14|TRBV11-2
TGTGCCAGCAGCGGGGTCCGGATGGGGGAAAAACTGTTTTTT
CASSGVRMGEKLFF
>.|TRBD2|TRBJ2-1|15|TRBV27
TGTGCCAGCAGTTCGAGCGGGACTGACTACAATGAGCAGTTCTTC
CASSSSGTDYNEQFF
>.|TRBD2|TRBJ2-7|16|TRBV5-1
TGCGCCAGCAGCTCTGGGACTAGCGGGGGGAACTACGAGCAGTACTTC
CASSSGTSGGNYEQYF
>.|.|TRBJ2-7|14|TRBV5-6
TGTGCCAGCAGCACCGACTGGCGCTCCTACGAGCAGTACTTC
CASSTDWRSYEQYF
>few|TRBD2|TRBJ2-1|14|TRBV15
TGTGCCACCAGCCGAGGACTAGCGGGGAATGAGCAGTTCTTC
CATSRGLAGNEQFF
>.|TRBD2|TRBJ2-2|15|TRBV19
TGTGCCAGCACTACGACTAGCGGTAACACCGGGGAGCTGTTTTTT
CASTTTSGNTGELFF
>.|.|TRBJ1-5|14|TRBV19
TGTGCCAGTAGTGTTACAGGAGACAATCAGCCCCAGCATTTT
CASSVTGDNQPQHF
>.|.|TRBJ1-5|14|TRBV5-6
TGTGCCAGCAGCCCCCCGGGAAGCAATCAGCCCCAGCATTTT
CASSPPGSNQPQHF
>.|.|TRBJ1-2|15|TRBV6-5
TGTGCCAGCAGTTATGCCAGGGGTGGGAACTATGGCTACACCTTC
CASSYARGGNYGYTF
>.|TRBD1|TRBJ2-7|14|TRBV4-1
TGCGCCAGCAGCCGCTCGGGACAGACCTACGAGCAGTACTTC
CASSRSGQTYEQYF
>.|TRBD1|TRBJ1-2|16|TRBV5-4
TGTGCCAGCAGCTTAGGGGACAGGAGATCTAACTATGGCTACACCTTC
CASSLGDRRSNYGYTF
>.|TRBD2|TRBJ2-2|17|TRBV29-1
TGCAGCGTTGAAGATCTAGGGACTAGCGGGAGCTCCGGGGAGCTGTTTTTT
CSVEDLGTSGSSGELFF
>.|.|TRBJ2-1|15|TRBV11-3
TGTGCCAGCAGCTTAGACGTAAACGGTATCAATGAGCAGTTCTTC
CASSLDVNGINEQFF
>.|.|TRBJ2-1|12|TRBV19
TGTGCCAGTAGCGGGTTCTACAATGAGCAGTTCTTC
CASSGFYNEQFF
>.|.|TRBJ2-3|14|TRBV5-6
TGTGCCAGCGGATGGACAACTAGCACAGATACGCAGTATTTT
CASGWTTSTDTQYF
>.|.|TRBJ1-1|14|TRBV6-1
TGTGCCAGCAGTGAAAACAGGGCTAACACTGAAGCTTTCTTT
CASSENRANTEAFF
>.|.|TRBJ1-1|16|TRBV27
TGTGCCAGCAGTCCATCGAGAAGGGGAATGAACACTGAAGCTTTCTTT
CASSPSRRGMNTEAFF